This T cell receptor beta chain was profiled in a study of T cells in Graves' hyperthyroidism and ophthalmopathy. Whole-study results and caveats: Ophthalmopathy was model-predicted a median about 7.1 months pre-onset.

RNA transcripts gave rise to amplified TCR beta CDR3 regions. In the first-round RT-PCR of the TCR CDR3, the HTBI primer set was used. TCRdb passed the multiplex PCR reads through MiXCR, listing each CDR3 protein once. The sample includes hundreds of thousands of distinct CDR3 sequences, under 25% of them seen just once. J was trimmed by 0 bases and V by 1 base; bases with no gene match: 6. The CDR3 runs to 20 residues. CDR1 MGHDK and CDR2 SYGVNS come from the germline V gene. Comments on this clonotype: What it binds is not known.

This TCR was recovered from a woman between 70 and 85 years old with Graves' ophthalmopathy. What was sequenced was blood. V and J are TRBV25-1 and TRBJ2-2; 15 bases agree with TRBD2. CDR3 in amino acids: CASSEFRTSGRVANTGELFF. Written as DNA, the CDR3 is TGTGCCAGCAGTGAATTCCGGACTAGCGGGAGGGTGGCGAACACCGGGGAGCTGTTTTTT.